Reported below is one T cell receptor (beta chain). Each CDR3 protein gets one entry after TCRdb re-called the RT-PCR reads with MiXCR. The sample lists more than 150,000 distinct CDR3 sequences, about 24% occurring once. The data were taken from a study of patients and donors after allogeneic stem cell transplantation. The CDR3 length is 15 residues. The V and J ends lost 0 bases and 1 base respectively, with 10 bases between them. The germline V gene has CDR1 DFQATT and CDR2 SNEGSKA (reference sequence). The specimen sequenced was blood, either unsorted or a sorted T cell fraction (not recorded which). This TCR was sampled from a human donor who was either an allogeneic HSCT recipient or a stem cell or donor lymphocyte infusion donor (not recorded which). It is not recorded whose cells these are; they may come from a transplant donor. This chain connects TRBV20-1 to TRBJ1-3; D might be TRBD1 (5 bases). DNA for the CDR3: TGCAGTGCTAGAGATCCGCACAGGTCTGGAAACACCATATATTTT. Translated: CSARDPHRSGNTIYF.